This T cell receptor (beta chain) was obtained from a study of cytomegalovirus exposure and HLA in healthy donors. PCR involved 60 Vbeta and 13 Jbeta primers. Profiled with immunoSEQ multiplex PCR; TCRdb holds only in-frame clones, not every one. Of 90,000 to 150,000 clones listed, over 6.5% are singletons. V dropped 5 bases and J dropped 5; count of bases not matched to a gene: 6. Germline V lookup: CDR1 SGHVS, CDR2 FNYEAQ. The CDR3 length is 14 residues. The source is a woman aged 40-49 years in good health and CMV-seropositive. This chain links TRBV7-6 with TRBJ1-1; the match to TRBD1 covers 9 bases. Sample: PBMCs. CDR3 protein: CASSAGTGRTEAFF. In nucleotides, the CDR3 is TGTGCCAGCAGCGCCGGGACAGGGAGGACTGAAGCTTTCTTT.